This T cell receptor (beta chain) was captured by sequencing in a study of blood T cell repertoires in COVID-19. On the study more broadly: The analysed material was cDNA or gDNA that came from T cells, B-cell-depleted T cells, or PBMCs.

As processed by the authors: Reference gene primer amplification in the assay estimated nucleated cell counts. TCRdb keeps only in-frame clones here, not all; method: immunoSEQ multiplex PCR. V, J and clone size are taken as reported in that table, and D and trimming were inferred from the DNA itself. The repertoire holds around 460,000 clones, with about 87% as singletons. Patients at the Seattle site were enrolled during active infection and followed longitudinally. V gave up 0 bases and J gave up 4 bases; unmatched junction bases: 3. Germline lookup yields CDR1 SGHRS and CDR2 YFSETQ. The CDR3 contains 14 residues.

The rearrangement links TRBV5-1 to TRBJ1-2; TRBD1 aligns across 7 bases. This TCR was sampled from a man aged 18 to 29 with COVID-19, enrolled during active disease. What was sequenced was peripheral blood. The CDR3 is CASSLDRGGYGYTF. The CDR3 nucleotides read TGCGCCAGCAGCTTGGACAGGGGTGGCTATGGCTACACCTTC. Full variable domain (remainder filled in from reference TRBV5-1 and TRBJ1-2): KAGVTQTPRYLIKTRGQQVTLSCSPISGHRSVSWYQQTPGQGLQFLFEYFSETQRNKGNFPGRFSGRQFSNSRSEMNVSTLELGDSALYLCASSLDRGGYGYTFGSGTRLTVV.